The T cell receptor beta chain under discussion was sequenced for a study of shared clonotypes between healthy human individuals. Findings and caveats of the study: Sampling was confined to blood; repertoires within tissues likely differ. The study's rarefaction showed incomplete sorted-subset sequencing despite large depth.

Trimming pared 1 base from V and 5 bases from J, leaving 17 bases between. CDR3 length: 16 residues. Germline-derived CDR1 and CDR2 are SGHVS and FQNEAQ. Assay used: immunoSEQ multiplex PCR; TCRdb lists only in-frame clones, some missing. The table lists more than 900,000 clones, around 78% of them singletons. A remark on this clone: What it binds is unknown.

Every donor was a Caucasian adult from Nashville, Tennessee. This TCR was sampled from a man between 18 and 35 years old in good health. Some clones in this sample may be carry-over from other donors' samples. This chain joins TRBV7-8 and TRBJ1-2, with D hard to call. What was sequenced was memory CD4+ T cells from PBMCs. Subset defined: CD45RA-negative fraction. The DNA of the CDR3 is TGTGCCAGCAGCTTAGTAGTGGATCGGCGGAGGTATGGCTACACCTTC. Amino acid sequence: CASSLVVDRRRYGYTF.